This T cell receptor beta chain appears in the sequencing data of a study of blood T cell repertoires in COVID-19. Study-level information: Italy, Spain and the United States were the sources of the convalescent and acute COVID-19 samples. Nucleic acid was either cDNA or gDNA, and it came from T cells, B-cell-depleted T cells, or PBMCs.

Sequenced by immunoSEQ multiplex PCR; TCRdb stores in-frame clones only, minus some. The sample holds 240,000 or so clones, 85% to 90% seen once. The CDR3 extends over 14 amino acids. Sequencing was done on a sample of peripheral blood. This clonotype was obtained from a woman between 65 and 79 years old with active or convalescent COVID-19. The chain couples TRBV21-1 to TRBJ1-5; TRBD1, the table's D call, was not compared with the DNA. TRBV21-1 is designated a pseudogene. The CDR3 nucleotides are TGTGCCAGCAGCAAAGTTACCAGGGATCAGCCCCAGCATTTT. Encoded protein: CASSKVTRDQPQHF.